The 21 T cell receptor beta chains given below trace back to one sample, sequenced in a study of blood T cells in healthy people across ages. Primed by a sample-barcoded 5' primer and a J-beta primer mix, a second PCR proceeded for about 6 to 11 cycles. MiXCR, applied by TCRdb to the 5' RACE reads, yields one record per CDR3 protein. Found here are fewer than 650,000 distinct CDR3 sequences, approximately 26% of them singletons; the top ten hold 3% to 4%. The sample was also linked to a second study, of T cells of mothers and their children.

Sequenced material: blood. The receptors here all came from a boy aged 2-15 years in good health.

V gene TRBV10-3 combines with J gene TRBJ2-7; 7 bases align to TRBD1. V was clipped by 6 bases and J by 2 bases; unmatched bases: 7. CDR1 is ENHRY, CDR2 SYGVKD, per germline. The CDR3 sequence is 14 residues long. The CDR3 protein is CAIRAGTEAYEQYF. The CDR3 DNA sequence: TGTGCCATCAGGGCCGGGACAGAGGCCTACGAGCAGTACTTC.

This clonotype was seen a few times. The chain carries TRBV20-1 and TRBJ2-7; D is perhaps TRBD2 (6 bases). Germline V gives CDR1 DFQATT, CDR2 SNEGSKA (reference sequence). V lost 0 bases and J 2 bases, leaving 14 bases between the germline ends. This CDR3 has 15 amino acids. The CDR3 loop reads CSARDQTGDPYEQYF. Written as DNA, the CDR3 is TGCAGTGCTAGAGATCAAACGGGGGACCCCTACGAGCAGTACTTC.

This clonotype was found a few times. The rearrangement joins TRBV12-3 or TRBV12-4 to TRBJ2-7; 7 nucleotides match TRBD1. Trimming at V came to 8 bases and at J to 4 bases, leaving 8 bases not matched to a gene. This CDR3 spans 13 amino acids. The DNA for the CDR3 is TGTGCCAGCTCAACAGGGGAAGGATACGAGCAGTACTTC. Its translation is CASSTGEGYEQYF.

This clonotype was recorded a few times. The V and J genes are TRBV7-2 and TRBJ2-7; D call uncertain. CDR1 SGHTA and CDR2 FQGNSA come from the germline V gene. Trimming took off 5 bases at V and 1 base at J, with 9 bases between the two ends. The CDR3 covers 13 residues. CDR3 DNA sequence: TGTGCCAGCAGCCTCCCGGAGTCCTACGAGCAGTACTTC. Translating it yields CASSLPESYEQYF.

This clonotype was seen a handful of times. The chain employs TRBV7-6 and TRBJ2-5; 15 nucleotides agree with TRBD2. There are 18 residues in the CDR3. In germline, CDR1 is SGHVS, CDR2 FNYEAQ. Trimming removed 5 bases from V and 4 bases from J; junction bases left unmatched: 11. The CDR3 bases are TGTGCCAGCAGCCGCGGACTAGCGGGAGGGCCGGGTGTAGAGACCCAGTACTTC. As protein: CASSRGLAGGPGVETQYF.

The CDR3: CSVEASGGELFF. The CDR3 nucleotides are TGCAGCGTTGAAGCGTCTGGCGGGGAGCTGTTTTTT. V gene TRBV29-1 combines with J gene TRBJ2-2; no clear D. From germline, CDR1 is SQVTM and CDR2 ANQGSEA. This CDR3 is 12 amino acids long. V lost 1 base, J lost 7 bases, and 7 bases lay in between.

A single count supports this clonotype. CDR3 region: CATSLPTGANVLTF. CDR3 bases: TGTGCCACCAGCTTGCCAACTGGGGCCAACGTCCTGACTTTC. The V call is TRBV15, the J call TRBJ2-6; D is unresolved. With 5 bases removed from V and 2 bases from J, the gap between germline ends came to 7 bases. This CDR3 contains 14 residues. Per germline, CDR1 LNHNV and CDR2 YYDKDF (reference sequence). Complete variable domain (other parts from reference TRBV15 and TRBJ2-6): DAMVIQNPRYQVTQFGKPVTLSCSQTLNHNVMYWYQQKSSQAPKLLFHYYDKDFNNEADTPDNFQSRRPNTSFCFLDIRSPGLGDTAMYLCATSLPTGANVLTFGAGSRLTVL.

This chain joins TRBV15 and TRBJ2-1; 7 bases fit TRBD2. V lost 1 base and J lost 3; bases outside the gene matches: 6. The CDR3 contains 16 residues. Looked up from germline, CDR1 is LNHNV and CDR2 is YYDKDF (reference sequence). CDR3 sequence reads: CATSRVVGGYYNEQFF. The CDR3 DNA reads TGTGCCACCAGCAGAGTGGTCGGGGGGTACTACAATGAGCAGTTCTTC.

This clonotype has a handful of counts. This chain joins TRBV20-1 and TRBJ1-6; 9 bases line up with TRBD1. The CDR3 consists of 16 residues. V was clipped by 2 bases and J by 6 bases; unmatched bases: 8. The V gene's germline CDR1 is DFQATT and CDR2 SNEGSKA (reference sequence). The CDR3 bases are TGCAGTGCTAGATCCGGACAGGGGTGGGGTAATTCACCCCTCCACTTT. It specifies CSARSGQGWGNSPLHF.

The chain carries TRBV2 and TRBJ2-7; D may be TRBD1 (6 bases). The CDR3 covers 15 residues. Trimming stripped 4 bases from V and 2 bases from J, with 15 bases between. The germline gives CDR1 SNHLY, CDR2 FYNNEI. This CDR3 reads CASSVRGGVTYEQYF. The CDR3 nucleotides are TGTGCCAGCAGTGTACGTGGGGGCGTCACCTACGAGCAGTACTTC.

This clonotype was counted a few times. The rearrangement joins TRBV20-1 to TRBJ2-5; 7 nucleotides agree with TRBD2. CDR3 length: 14 residues. Germline lookup yields CDR1 DFQATT and CDR2 SNEGSKA (reference sequence). The CDR3 is CRASHGAGKETQYF. The CDR3 DNA follows: TGCAGAGCTTCCCATGGAGCGGGGAAAGAGACCCAGTACTTC.

This chain connects TRBV7-9 to TRBJ2-5; no firm D call. The J call could be wrong; TRBJ2-7 is a better fit for the DNA end. CDR1 and CDR2 (germline): SEHNR, FQNEAQ (reference sequence). The CDR3 length is 15 residues. CDR3 loop: CASSLGSPPRYEQYF. Written as DNA, the CDR3 is TGTGCCAGCAGCTTAGGTTCTCCCCCCCGTTACGAGCAGTACTTC.

V usage is TRBV7-9 and J usage is TRBJ2-1; D not certain. Trimming cost V 2 bases and J 7 bases, with 12 bases left between them. The CDR3 covers 14 residues. CDR1 is SEHNR and CDR2 is FQNEAQ in the germline V gene (reference sequence). Here the CDR3 DNA reads TGTGCCAGCAGCTTATTTGCAGGACGAAATGAGCAGTTCTTC. Protein sequence: CASSLFAGRNEQFF.

The sample holds a few counts of this clonotype. V is TRBV27 and J is TRBJ2-1; D possibly corresponds to TRBD2 (5 bases). V gave up 5 bases and J gave up 0 bases, with 20 bases separating them. In germline, CDR1 is MNHEY, CDR2 SMNVEV (reference sequence). This CDR3 has 18 residues. The CDR3: CASSPTRSGKSSYNEQFF. In nucleotides, the CDR3 is TGTGCCAGCAGTCCCACCCGGTCGGGGAAGAGCTCCTACAATGAGCAGTTCTTC.

The J gene is TRBJ1-1, the V gene TRBV28; no firm D call. This CDR3 comprises 16 residues. The V and J ends lost 2 bases and 0 bases respectively, with 13 bases between them. CDR1 is MDHEN and CDR2 is SYDVKM in the germline V gene. As DNA, the CDR3 is TGTGCCAGCAGTTTAACGGGCAGGCGAATGAACACTGAAGCTTTCTTT. This gives the protein CASSLTGRRMNTEAFF.

This clonotype turned up a few times. The rearrangement uses TRBV19 and TRBJ2-7, with D unclear. The CDR3 is 13 residues long. Germline CDR1 is LNHDA and CDR2 is SQIVND (reference sequence). The V end lost 6 bases, the J end lost 1 base, and 10 bases lay between the germline ends. The CDR3 sequence: CASSITPSYEQYF. The CDR3 region has the DNA TGTGCCAGTAGCATAACGCCTTCCTACGAGCAGTACTTC.

This chain uses TRBV7-9 with TRBJ2-5; D is perhaps TRBD2 (6 bases). V was clipped by 4 bases and J by 7 bases, with 19 bases between them. The length of the CDR3 is 15 residues. Germline CDR1 is SEHNR and CDR2 is FQNEAQ (reference sequence). DNA of the CDR3: TGTGCCAGCAGCTCAGCGGGTAGGGCGGCGGTGACCCAGTACTTC. Translated: CASSSAGRAAVTQYF.

The V call is TRBV20-1, the J call TRBJ1-1; a weak D match, TRBD1 (5 bases). V gave up 0 bases and J gave up 4 bases, with 12 bases separating them. Per the germline V gene, CDR1 is DFQATT and CDR2 is SNEGSKA (reference sequence). This CDR3 is built from 14 residues. The DNA for the CDR3 is TGCAGTGCTAGAGATCCCAGGAGGGGCACTGAAGCTTTCTTT. The encoded protein is CSARDPRRGTEAFF.

The rearrangement links TRBV6-5 to TRBJ2-7; 8 nucleotides line up with TRBD1. From germline, CDR1 is MNHEY and CDR2 SVGAGI. V lost 5 bases and J lost 2; bases outside the gene matches: 5. The length of the CDR3 is 14 residues. The CDR3 protein is CASSRQGLTYEQYF. CDR3 in DNA: TGTGCCAGCAGTAGACAGGGGCTAACCTACGAGCAGTACTTC.

The genes are TRBV7-2 and TRBJ1-6, with TRBD1 as a possible D gene (5 bases). Germline V CDR1 and CDR2: SGHTA, FQGNSA. This CDR3 is 17 amino acids long. V lost 4 bases and J lost 6, with 19 bases in between. CDR3 DNA sequence: TGTGCCAGCAGCTCAGGGCCCGGTGGTCAAGCTAATTCACCCCTCCACTTT. Residues: CASSSGPGGQANSPLHF.

The rearrangement uses TRBV7-9 and TRBJ1-1; TRBD1 matches at 7 bases. The CDR3 consists of 14 residues. CDR1 SEHNR and CDR2 FQNEAQ come from the germline V gene (reference sequence). Unmatched junction bases numbered 6, after V lost 5 bases and J lost 3 bases. CDR3 sequence reads: CASSGQGGDTEAFF. CDR3 coding DNA: TGTGCCAGCAGCGGGCAGGGGGGTGACACTGAAGCTTTCTTT.